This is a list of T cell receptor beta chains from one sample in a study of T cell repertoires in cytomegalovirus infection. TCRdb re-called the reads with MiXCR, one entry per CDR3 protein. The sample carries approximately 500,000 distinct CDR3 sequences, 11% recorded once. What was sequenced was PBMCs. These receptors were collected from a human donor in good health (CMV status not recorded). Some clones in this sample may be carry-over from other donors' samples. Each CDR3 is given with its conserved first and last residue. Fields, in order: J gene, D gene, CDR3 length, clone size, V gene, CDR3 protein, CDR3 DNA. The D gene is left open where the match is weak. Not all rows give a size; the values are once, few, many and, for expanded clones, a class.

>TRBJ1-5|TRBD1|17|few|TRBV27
CASSSTGYLISNQPQHF
TGTGCCAGCAGCTCGACAGGGTATCTCATAAGTAATCAGCCCCAGCATTTT
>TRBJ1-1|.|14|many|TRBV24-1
CATSASGENTEAFF
TGTGCCACCAGCGCCTCCGGAGAGAACACTGAAGCTTTCTTT
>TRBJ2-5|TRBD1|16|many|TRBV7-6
CASSQQGARSRETQYF
TGTGCCAGCAGCCAACAGGGGGCGCGGTCGCGGGAGACCCAGTACTTC
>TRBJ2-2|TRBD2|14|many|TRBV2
CATTTSGGTGELFF
TGTGCCACCACGACCTCGGGAGGAACCGGGGAGCTGTTTTTT
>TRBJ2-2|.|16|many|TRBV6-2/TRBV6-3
CASSYLRGRVTGELFF
TGTGCCAGCAGTTACTTACGGGGGCGCGTCACCGGGGAGCTGTTTTTT
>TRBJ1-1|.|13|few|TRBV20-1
CSARVSWNTEAFF
TGCAGTGCTAGGGTCAGCTGGAACACTGAAGCTTTCTTT
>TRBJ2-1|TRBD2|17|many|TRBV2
CASSDNWGGRAYNEQFF
TGTGCCAGCAGTGATAATTGGGGCGGGAGGGCCTACAATGAGCAGTTCTTC
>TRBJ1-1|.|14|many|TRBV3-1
CASSQEQIYTEAFF
TGTGCCAGCAGCCAAGAACAGATTTACACTGAAGCTTTCTTT
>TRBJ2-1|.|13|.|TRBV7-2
CASSYQAPNEQFF
TGTGCCAGCTCCTATCAAGCGCCTAATGAGCAGTTCTTC
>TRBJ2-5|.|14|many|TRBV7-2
CASSTVGVQETQYF
TGTGCCAGCAGCACGGTAGGGGTACAAGAGACCCAGTACTTC
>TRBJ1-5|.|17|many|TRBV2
CASSEALGPYSNQPQHF
TGTGCCAGCAGTGAAGCGCTTGGGCCATATAGCAATCAGCCCCAGCATTTT
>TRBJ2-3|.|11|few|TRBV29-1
CSVEYGDTQYF
TGCAGCGTTGAATACGGAGATACGCAGTATTTT
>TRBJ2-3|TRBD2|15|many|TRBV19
CASPRASGGLGTQYF
TGTGCCAGCCCCCGGGCTAGCGGGGGATTGGGTACGCAGTATTTT
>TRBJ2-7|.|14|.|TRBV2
CASKSPGGLSEQYF
TGTGCCAGCAAATCCCCCGGGGGGCTATCCGAGCAGTACTTC
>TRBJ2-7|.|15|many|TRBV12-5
CASGSLPGDSYEQYF
TGTGCTAGTGGTTCGCTCCCCGGGGACTCCTACGAGCAGTACTTC
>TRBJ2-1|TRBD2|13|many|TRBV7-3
CASSYGLASEQFF
TGTGCCAGCAGCTACGGACTAGCAAGTGAGCAGTTCTTC
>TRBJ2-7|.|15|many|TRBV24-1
CATSDLRQPYSGSHF
TGTGCCACCAGTGATTTGAGGCAGCCGTACTCCGGGAGCCACTTC
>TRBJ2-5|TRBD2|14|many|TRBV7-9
CASNPGTSLETQYF
TGTGCCAGCAACCCCGGGACTAGCCTTGAGACCCAGTACTTC